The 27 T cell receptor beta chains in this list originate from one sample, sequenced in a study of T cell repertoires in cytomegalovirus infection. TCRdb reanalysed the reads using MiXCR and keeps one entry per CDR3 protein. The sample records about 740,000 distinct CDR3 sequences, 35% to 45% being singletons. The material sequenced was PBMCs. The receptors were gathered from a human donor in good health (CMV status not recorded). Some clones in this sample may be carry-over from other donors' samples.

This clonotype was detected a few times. CDR3 in amino acids: CASSPNRVKGYTF. CDR3 coding DNA: TGTGCCAGCAGCCCAAACAGGGTAAAGGGCTACACCTTC. The V gene is TRBV7-2, the J gene TRBJ1-2; tentatively, D is TRBD1 (6 bases). The CDR3 covers 13 residues. CDR1 is SGHTA, CDR2 FQGNSA, per germline. V was trimmed by 5 bases and J by 8 bases, leaving 15 bases between them.

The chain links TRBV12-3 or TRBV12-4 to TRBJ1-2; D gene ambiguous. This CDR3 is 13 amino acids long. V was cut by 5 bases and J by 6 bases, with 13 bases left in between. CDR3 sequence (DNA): TGTGCCAGCAGTACGGGCCGGAGTGATGGCTACACCTTC. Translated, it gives CASSTGRSDGYTF.

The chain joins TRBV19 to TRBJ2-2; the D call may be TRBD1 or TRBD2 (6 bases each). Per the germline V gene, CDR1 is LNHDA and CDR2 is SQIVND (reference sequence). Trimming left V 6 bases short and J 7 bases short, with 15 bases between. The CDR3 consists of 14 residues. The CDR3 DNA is TGTGCCAGTAGGACGCGGGACAACGACGGGGAGCTGTTTTTT. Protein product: CASRTRDNDGELFF. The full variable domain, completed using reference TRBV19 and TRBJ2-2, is DGGITQSPKYLFRKEGQNVTLSCEQNLNHDAMYWYRQDPGQGLRLIYYSQIVNDFQKGDIAEGYSVSREKKESFPLTVTSAQKNPTAFYLCASRTRDNDGELFFGEGSRLTVL.

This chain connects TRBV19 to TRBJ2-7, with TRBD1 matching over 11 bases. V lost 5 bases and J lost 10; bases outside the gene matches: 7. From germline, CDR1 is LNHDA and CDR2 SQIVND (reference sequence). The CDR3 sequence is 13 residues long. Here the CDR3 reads CASSPDRGPDQYF. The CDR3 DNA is TGTGCCAGTAGTCCGGACAGGGGGCCCGACCAGTACTTC.

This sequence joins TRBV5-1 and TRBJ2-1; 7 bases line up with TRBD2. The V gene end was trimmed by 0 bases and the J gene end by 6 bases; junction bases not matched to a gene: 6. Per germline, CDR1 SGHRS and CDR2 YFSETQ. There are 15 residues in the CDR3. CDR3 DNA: TGCGCCAGCAGCTTGGCCGCGGGAGTAGGCAATGAGCAGTTCTTC. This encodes CASSLAAGVGNEQFF.

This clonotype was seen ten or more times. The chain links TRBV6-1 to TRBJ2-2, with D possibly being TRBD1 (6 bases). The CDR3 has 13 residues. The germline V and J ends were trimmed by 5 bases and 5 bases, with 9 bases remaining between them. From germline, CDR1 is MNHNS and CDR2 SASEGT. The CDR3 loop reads CASSYRETGELFF. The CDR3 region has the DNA TGTGCCAGCAGTTACAGGGAGACCGGGGAGCTGTTTTTT.

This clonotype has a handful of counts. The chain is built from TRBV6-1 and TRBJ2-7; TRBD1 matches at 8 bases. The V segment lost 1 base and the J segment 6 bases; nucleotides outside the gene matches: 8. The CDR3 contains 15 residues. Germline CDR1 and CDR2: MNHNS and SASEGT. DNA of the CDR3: TGTGCCAGCAGTGAAGACTGGACAGGGACGTCCGAGCAGTACTTC. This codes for CASSEDWTGTSEQYF.

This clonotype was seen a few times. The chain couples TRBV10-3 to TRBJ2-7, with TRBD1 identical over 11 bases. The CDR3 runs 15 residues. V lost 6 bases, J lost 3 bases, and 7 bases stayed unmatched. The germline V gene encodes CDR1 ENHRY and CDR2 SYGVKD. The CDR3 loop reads CAISRGTGGNYEQYF. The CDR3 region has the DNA TGTGCCATCAGCCGTGGGACAGGGGGGAACTACGAGCAGTACTTC.

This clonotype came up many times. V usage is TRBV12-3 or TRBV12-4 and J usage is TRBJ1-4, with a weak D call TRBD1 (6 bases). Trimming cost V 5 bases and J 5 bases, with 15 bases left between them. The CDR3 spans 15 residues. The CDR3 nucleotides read TGTGCCAGCAGTGGGAACAGGGTTTCCAATGAAAAACTGTTTTTT. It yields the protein CASSGNRVSNEKLFF.

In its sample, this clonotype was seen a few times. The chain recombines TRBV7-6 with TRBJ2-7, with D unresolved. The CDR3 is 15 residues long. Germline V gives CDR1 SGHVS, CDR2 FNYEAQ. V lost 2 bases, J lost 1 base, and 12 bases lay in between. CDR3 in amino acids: CASSLPGLRSYEQYF. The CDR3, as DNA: TGTGCCAGCAGCTTACCGGGCCTTCGTTCCTACGAGCAGTACTTC.

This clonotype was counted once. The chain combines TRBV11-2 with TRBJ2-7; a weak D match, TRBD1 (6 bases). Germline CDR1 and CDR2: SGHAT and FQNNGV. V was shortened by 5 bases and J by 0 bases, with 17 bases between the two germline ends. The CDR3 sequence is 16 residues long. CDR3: CASSQYSRGSSYEQYF. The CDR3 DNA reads TGTGCCAGCAGCCAATATTCCAGGGGAAGCTCCTACGAGCAGTACTTC. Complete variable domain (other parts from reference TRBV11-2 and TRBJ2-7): EAGVAQSPRYKIIEKRQSVAFWCNPISGHATLYWYQQILGQGPKLLIQFQNNGVVDDSQLPKDRFSAERLKGVDSTLKIQPAKLEDSAVYLCASSQYSRGSSYEQYFGPGTRLTVT.

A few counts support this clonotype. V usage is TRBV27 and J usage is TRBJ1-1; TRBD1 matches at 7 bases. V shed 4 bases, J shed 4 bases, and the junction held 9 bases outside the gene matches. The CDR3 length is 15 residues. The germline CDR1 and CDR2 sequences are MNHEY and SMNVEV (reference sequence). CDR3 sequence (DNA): TGTGCCAGCAGTTCAGGACAGGCCGTAGGCACTGAAGCTTTCTTT. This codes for CASSSGQAVGTEAFF.

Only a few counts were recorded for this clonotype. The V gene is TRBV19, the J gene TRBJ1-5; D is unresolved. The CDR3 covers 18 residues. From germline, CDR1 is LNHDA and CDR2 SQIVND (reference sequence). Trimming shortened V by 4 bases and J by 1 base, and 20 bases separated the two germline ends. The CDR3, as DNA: TGTGCCAGTAGTAGGGCCCGGACGGCCGGTTTGAGCAATCAGCCCCAGCATTTT. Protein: CASSRARTAGLSNQPQHF.

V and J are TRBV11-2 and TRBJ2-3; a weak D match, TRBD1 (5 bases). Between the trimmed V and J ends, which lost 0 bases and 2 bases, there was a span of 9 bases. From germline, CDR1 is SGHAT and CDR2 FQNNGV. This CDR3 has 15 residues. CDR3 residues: CASSLDRADTDTQYF. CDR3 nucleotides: TGTGCCAGCAGCTTAGACAGGGCCGACACAGATACGCAGTATTTT.

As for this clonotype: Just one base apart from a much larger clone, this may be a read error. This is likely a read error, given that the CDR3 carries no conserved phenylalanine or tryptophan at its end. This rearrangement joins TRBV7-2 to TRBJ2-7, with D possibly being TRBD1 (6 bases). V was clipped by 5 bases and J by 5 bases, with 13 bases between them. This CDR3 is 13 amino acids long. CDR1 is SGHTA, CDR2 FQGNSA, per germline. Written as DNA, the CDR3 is TGTGCCAGCAGCCCAGAACAGGGAGACGAGCAGTACTTA. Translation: CASSPEQGDEQYL.

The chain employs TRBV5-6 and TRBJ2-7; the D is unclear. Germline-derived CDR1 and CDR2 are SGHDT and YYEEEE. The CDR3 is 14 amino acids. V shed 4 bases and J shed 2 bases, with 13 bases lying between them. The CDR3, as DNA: TGTGCCAGCAGCGTGATGCGGACCACCTACGAGCAGTACTTC. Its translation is CASSVMRTTYEQYF.

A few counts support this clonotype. CDR3 loop: CASIMDRGIRNTEAFF. Written as DNA, the CDR3 is TGTGCCAGCATCATGGACAGGGGGATCAGGAACACTGAAGCTTTCTTT. This rearrangement joins TRBV28 to TRBJ1-1; 10 bases are shared with TRBD1. The CDR3 length is 16 residues. CDR1 is MDHEN and CDR2 is SYDVKM in the germline V gene. J lost 1 base, V lost 7 bases, and 9 bases had no gene match.

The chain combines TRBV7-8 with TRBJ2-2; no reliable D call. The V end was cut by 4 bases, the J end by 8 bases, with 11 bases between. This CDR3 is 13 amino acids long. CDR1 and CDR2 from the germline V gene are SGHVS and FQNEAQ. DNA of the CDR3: TGTGCCAGCAGCTCAAGCGTAGGAGGGGAGCTGTTTTTT. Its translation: CASSSSVGGELFF.

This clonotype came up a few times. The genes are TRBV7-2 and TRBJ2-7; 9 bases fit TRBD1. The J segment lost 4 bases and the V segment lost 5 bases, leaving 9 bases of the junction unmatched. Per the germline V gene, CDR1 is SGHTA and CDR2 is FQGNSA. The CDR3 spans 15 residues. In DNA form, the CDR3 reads TGTGCCAGCAGCGGAGTTCGGGACAGGGCGTACGAGCAGTACTTC. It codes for CASSGVRDRAYEQYF.

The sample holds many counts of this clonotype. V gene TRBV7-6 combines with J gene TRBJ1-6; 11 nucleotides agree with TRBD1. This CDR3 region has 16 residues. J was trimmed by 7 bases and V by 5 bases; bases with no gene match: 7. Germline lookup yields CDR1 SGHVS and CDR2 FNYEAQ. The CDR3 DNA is TGTGCCAGCAGCCGCGGACAGGGGGCGCGGAATTCACCCCTCCACTTT. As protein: CASSRGQGARNSPLHF.

DNA of the CDR3: TGTGCCAGCAGCGGGGGGGTAGGCAATAATCAGCCCCAGCATTTT. As protein: CASSGGVGNNQPQHF. V and J are TRBV9 and TRBJ1-5; TRBD1 is a possible D gene (5 bases). The CDR3 is 15 residues long. V was pared by 3 bases and J by 4 bases, with 14 bases between. CDR1 is SGDLS and CDR2 is YYNGEE in the germline V gene.

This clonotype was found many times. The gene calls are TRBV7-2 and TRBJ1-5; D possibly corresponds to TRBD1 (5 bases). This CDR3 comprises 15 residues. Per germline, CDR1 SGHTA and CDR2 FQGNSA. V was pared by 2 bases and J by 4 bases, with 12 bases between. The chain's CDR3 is CASSLREGPNQPQHF. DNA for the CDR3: TGTGCCAGCAGCTTACGGGAGGGACCGAATCAGCCCCAGCATTTT. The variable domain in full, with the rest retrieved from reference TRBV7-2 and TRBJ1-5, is GAGVSQSPSNKVTEKGKDVELRCDPISGHTALYWYRQSLGQGLEFLIYFQGNSAPDKSGLPSDRFSAERTGGSVSTLTIQRTQQEDSAVYLCASSLREGPNQPQHFGDGTRLSIL.

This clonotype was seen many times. CDR3 loop: CASSLDRGDYNEQFF. The CDR3 region has the DNA TGTGCCAGCAGCTTAGACAGGGGGGACTACAATGAGCAGTTCTTC. This chain uses TRBV7-2 with TRBJ2-1; TRBD1 agrees at 8 bases. CDR3 length: 15 residues. Germline trimming cut 1 base from V and 3 bases from J; bases unmatched to any gene: 2. CDR1 SGHTA and CDR2 FQGNSA come from the germline V gene. The full variable domain, rest sourced from reference TRBV7-2 and TRBJ2-1, is GAGVSQSPSNKVTEKGKDVELRCDPISGHTALYWYRQSLGQGLEFLIYFQGNSAPDKSGLPSDRFSAERTGGSVSTLTIQRTQQEDSAVYLCASSLDRGDYNEQFFGPGTRLTVL.

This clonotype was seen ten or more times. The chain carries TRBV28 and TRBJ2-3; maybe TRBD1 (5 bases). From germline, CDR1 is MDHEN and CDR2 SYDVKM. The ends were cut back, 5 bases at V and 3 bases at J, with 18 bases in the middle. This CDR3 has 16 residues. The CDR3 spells CASSTRTGRRTDTQYF. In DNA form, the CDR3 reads TGTGCCAGCAGTACCCGTACAGGCCGGAGAACAGATACGCAGTATTTT.

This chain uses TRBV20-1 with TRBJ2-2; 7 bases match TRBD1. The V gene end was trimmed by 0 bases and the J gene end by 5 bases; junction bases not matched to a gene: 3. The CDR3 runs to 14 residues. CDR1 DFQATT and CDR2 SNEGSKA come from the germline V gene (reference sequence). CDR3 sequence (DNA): TGCAGTGCTAGAGAGGGGACAGCTACCGGGGAGCTGTTTTTT. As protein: CSAREGTATGELFF.

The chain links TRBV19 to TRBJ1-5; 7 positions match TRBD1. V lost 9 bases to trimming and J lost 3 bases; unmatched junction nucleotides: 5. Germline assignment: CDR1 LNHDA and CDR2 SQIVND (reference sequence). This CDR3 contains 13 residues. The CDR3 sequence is CASGTANNQPQHF. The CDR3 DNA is TGTGCCAGCGGGACAGCCAACAATCAGCCCCAGCATTTT.

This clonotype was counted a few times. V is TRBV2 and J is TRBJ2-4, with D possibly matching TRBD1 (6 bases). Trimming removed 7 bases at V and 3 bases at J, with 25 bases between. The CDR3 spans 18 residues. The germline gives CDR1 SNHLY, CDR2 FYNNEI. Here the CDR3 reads CASTEWTDYPFGKNIQYF. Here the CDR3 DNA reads TGTGCCAGCACAGAGTGGACAGACTATCCTTTTGGCAAAAACATTCAGTACTTC.